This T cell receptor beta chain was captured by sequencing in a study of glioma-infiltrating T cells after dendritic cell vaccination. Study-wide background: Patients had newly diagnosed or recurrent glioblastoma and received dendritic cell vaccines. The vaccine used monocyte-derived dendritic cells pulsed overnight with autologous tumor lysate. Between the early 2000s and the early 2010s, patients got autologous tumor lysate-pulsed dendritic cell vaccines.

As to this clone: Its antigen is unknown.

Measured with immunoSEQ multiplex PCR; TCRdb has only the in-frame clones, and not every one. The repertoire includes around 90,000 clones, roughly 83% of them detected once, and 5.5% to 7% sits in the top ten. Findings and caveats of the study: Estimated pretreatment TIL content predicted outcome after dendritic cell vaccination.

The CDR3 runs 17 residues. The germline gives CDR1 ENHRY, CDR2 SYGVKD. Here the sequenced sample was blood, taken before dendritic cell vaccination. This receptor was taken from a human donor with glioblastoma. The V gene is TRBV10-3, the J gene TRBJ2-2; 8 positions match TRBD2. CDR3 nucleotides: TGTGCGGCCCGGGGGGGGGAGAGCGGGAGTGACACCGGGGAGCTGTTTTTT. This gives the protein CAARGGESGSDTGELFF.